These 14 T cell receptor beta chains were sequenced from one sample in a study of CD8 T cells in ankylosing spondylitis. From the 5' RACE reads, TCRdb called clonotypes with MiXCR, one entry per CDR3 protein. The sample carries approximately 150,000 distinct CDR3 sequences, around a third recorded once. Sequenced sample: synovial fluid, either unsorted or a sorted T cell fraction (not recorded which). These receptor sequences come from a male donor with ankylosing spondylitis.

The chain links TRBV25-1 to TRBJ2-7; 7 positions match TRBD1. Germline V gives CDR1 MGHDK, CDR2 SYGVNS. The V segment lost 6 bases and the J segment 3 bases; nucleotides outside the gene matches: 5. The CDR3 is 13 amino acids. DNA of the CDR3: TGTGCCAGCAGCCGGACAGGTTTCTACGAGCAGTACTTC. Encoded protein: CASSRTGFYEQYF.

The gene calls are TRBV7-2 and TRBJ1-2; 10 positions match TRBD1. Germline CDR1 reads SGHTA; CDR2 reads FQGNSA. Trimming at V came to 5 bases and at J to 7 bases, leaving 7 bases not matched to a gene. CDR3 length: 14 residues. The CDR3 DNA follows: TGTGCCAGCAGCCCCTCGACAGGGGGCGTTGGCTACACCTTC. Protein: CASSPSTGGVGYTF.

This clonotype was recorded a few times. The chain is built from TRBV4-1 and TRBJ2-2; no definite D call. This CDR3 is built from 16 residues. The germline gives CDR1 MGHRA, CDR2 YSYEKL. Trimming removed 0 bases from V and 4 bases from J, with 12 bases in between. CDR3 protein: CASSQELGSPTGELFF. In nucleotides, the CDR3 is TGCGCCAGCAGCCAAGAATTGGGCTCCCCCACCGGGGAGCTGTTTTTT.

V is TRBV20-1 and J is TRBJ2-1; weak D call: TRBD2 (6 bases). CDR1 and CDR2 from the germline V gene are DFQATT and SNEGSKA (reference sequence). The CDR3 length is 15 residues. The ends were cut back, 1 base at V and 1 base at J, with 11 bases in the middle. Here the CDR3 reads CSARGGTRSYNEQFF. The CDR3 coding sequence is TGCAGTGCTAGAGGTGGGACTCGATCCTACAATGAGCAGTTCTTC.

Turning to this clonotype: Given a much more abundant clone one base away, this may be a read error. It is likely a read error, because the conserved phenylalanine at the end of the CDR3 is missing. The V gene is TRBV4-3, the J gene TRBJ2-1; TRBD2 agrees at 10 bases. Germline V CDR1 and CDR2: LGHNA, YSLEER. The CDR3 extends over 18 amino acids. The J segment lost 2 bases and the V segment lost 4 bases, leaving 11 bases of the junction unmatched. The CDR3 nucleotides read TGCGCCAGCAGCCGACAGACCCCAACTAGCGGGACCTACAATGAGCAGTTCTCC. As protein: CASSRQTPTSGTYNEQFS.

This clonotype was counted many times. The CDR3 is CASSPLDGGYTF. Here the CDR3 DNA reads TGTGCCAGCAGCCCTCTAGATGGGGGCTACACCTTC. The chain recombines TRBV3-1 with TRBJ1-2; D remains ambiguous. CDR3 length equals 12 residues. Trimming stripped 4 bases from V and 8 bases from J, with 11 bases between. CDR1 and CDR2 (germline): LGHDT, YNNKEL (reference sequence).

At least ten counts were recorded for this clonotype. The chain has TRBV20-1 and TRBJ2-7; no reliable D call. Per germline, CDR1 DFQATT and CDR2 SNEGSKA (reference sequence). The CDR3 loop spans 10 amino acids. V was pared by 4 bases and J by 1 base, with 2 bases between. The CDR3 DNA sequence: TGCAGTGCTACTTCCTACGAGCAGTACTTC. Protein product: CSATSYEQYF.

This clonotype showed up just a few times. J is TRBJ1-5 and V is TRBV7-2; D is undetermined. Germline assignment: CDR1 SGHTA and CDR2 FQGNSA. Trimming took 5 bases from V and 2 from J, leaving 7 bases between them. The CDR3 length is 13 residues. DNA of the CDR3: TGTGCCAGCAGCCCCCGGCGCAATCAGCCCCAGCATTTT. Amino acid sequence: CASSPRRNQPQHF.

In its sample, this clonotype was seen many times. This chain joins TRBV5-1 and TRBJ2-1, with 8 nucleotides matching TRBD2. J gave up 0 bases and V 5 bases, and 4 bases lay outside the gene matches. The germline CDR1 and CDR2 sequences are SGHRS and YFSETQ. The CDR3 consists of 15 residues. DNA for the CDR3: TGCGCCAGCAGTCGGACTAGCAGCTCCTACAATGAGCAGTTCTTC. This gives the protein CASSRTSSSYNEQFF.

The rearrangement uses TRBV6-2 or TRBV6-3 and TRBJ2-7; either TRBD1 or TRBD2 may supply D (6 bases each). CDR3 length equals 13 residues. Deletions cut 1 base from V and 5 bases from J, with 9 bases between. CDR1 is MNHEY, CDR2 SVGEGT, per germline. Here the CDR3 DNA reads TGTGCCAGCAGTTACTTCGGGGGCAACGAGCAGTACTTC. Its translation is CASSYFGGNEQYF.

J is TRBJ2-1 and V is TRBV20-1, with 8 bases identical to TRBD2. From germline, CDR1 is DFQATT and CDR2 SNEGSKA (reference sequence). The V and J ends lost 5 bases and 4 bases, in that order; junction bases with no gene match: 4. The CDR3 covers 13 residues. CDR3 sequence (DNA): TGCAGTGCTTCCCGGGGGGGGTACAATGAGCAGTTCTTC. It is translated as CSASRGGYNEQFF.

The chain joins TRBV6-1 to TRBJ1-1, with D uncertain. The CDR3 extends over 13 amino acids. V lost 3 bases and J lost 1, with 6 bases in between. The germline V gene encodes CDR1 MNHNS and CDR2 SASEGT. The CDR3 loop reads CASSEAENTEAFF. Written as DNA, the CDR3 is TGTGCCAGCAGTGAGGCAGAGAACACTGAAGCTTTCTTT.

This sequence joins TRBV24-1 and TRBJ2-1; the match to TRBD2 covers 8 bases. Unmatched junction bases numbered 13, after V lost 3 bases and J lost 1 base. The germline gives CDR1 KGHDR, CDR2 SFDVKD. The CDR3 length is 19 residues. The CDR3 protein is CATSDPASTGLGSYNEQFF. CDR3 sequence (DNA): TGTGCCACCAGTGATCCTGCATCCACGGGACTAGGTTCCTACAATGAGCAGTTCTTC.

The rearrangement uses TRBV20-1 and TRBJ2-3, with 7 positions matching TRBD2. The V segment lost 1 base and the J segment 0 bases; nucleotides outside the gene matches: 13. Germline V CDR1 and CDR2: DFQATT, SNEGSKA (reference sequence). CDR3 length equals 18 residues. The CDR3 DNA sequence: TGCAGTGCTAGAGGAGCACGGATCTCGCGGGGGAGCACAGATACGCAGTATTTT. Encoded protein: CSARGARISRGSTDTQYF.